This T cell receptor beta chain is drawn from a study of shared clonotypes between healthy human individuals. CDR3 size: 14 residues. With V trimmed by 6 bases and J by 5 bases, 8 bases remained unmatched. The germline gives CDR1 SGHTA, CDR2 FQGNSA. A remark on this clone: The antigen is not known.

Study findings and constraints: Sampling involved blood alone; tissue repertoires likely differ. Inspection by rarefaction showed sorted-subset sequencing to be incomplete despite large depth.

The assay was immunoSEQ multiplex PCR, and TCRdb's table has in-frame clones only and misses some. This sample has 2 million to 2.5 million clones; approximately 94% occur once, and the top ten carry 1.1%. The naive CD8 population came from CD45RO-negative cells selected for CCR7, without terminally differentiated effector memory CD45RA+ cells. The receptor's source is a man younger than 30 in good health. Sequencing was performed on naive CD8+ T cells sorted from blood. The chain combines TRBV7-2 with TRBJ1-1, with TRBD1 matching 8 bases. CDR3 DNA sequence: TGTGCCAGCAGTCGAGGGACAGGTCAAACTGAAGCTTTCTTT. This gives the protein CASSRGTGQTEAFF.